These 5 T cell receptor beta chains share one sample of origin, sequenced in a study of cytomegalovirus exposure and HLA in healthy donors. PCR was performed using 60 Vbeta and 13 Jbeta primers. Sequenced by immunoSEQ multiplex PCR; TCRdb stores in-frame clones only, minus some. The sample yields about 91,000 clones, 69% seen once. What was sequenced was PBMCs. The receptors come from a female donor in good health and CMV-seronegative.

V usage is TRBV5-8 and J usage is TRBJ2-3, with 13 bases matching TRBD2. The CDR3 totals 18 residues. V was pared by 7 bases and J by 0 bases, with 11 bases of the junction left unmatched. The germline V gene encodes CDR1 SGHTS and CDR2 YDEGEE. This chain's CDR3 is CASGTGTSGVDSTDTQYF. CDR3 in DNA: TGTGCCAGCGGAACCGGGACTAGCGGGGTCGACAGCACAGATACGCAGTATTTT. Full variable domain (outside the CDR3, taken from reference TRBV5-8 and TRBJ2-3): EAGVTQSPTHLIKTRGQQATLRCSPISGHTSVYWYQQALGLGLQFLLWYDEGEERNRGNFPPRFSGRQFPNYSSELNVNALELEDSALYLCASGTGTSGVDSTDTQYFGPGTRLTVL.

V gene TRBV4-3 combines with J gene TRBJ2-3; D call uncertain. The CDR3 loop spans 14 amino acids. V lost 3 bases, J lost 1 base, and 8 bases lay in between. CDR1 is LGHNA, CDR2 YSLEER, per germline. CDR3 in amino acids: CASSQLRGTDTQYF. The CDR3 coding sequence is TGCGCCAGCAGCCAGCTAAGAGGCACAGATACGCAGTATTTT.

The chain uses TRBV18 and TRBJ2-7; tentatively, D is TRBD1 (5 bases). Trimming took off 2 bases at V and 6 bases at J, with 17 bases between the two ends. The CDR3 extends over 15 amino acids. The germline V gene encodes CDR1 KGHSH and CDR2 LQKENI. The CDR3 loop is CASSPYHAQGSEQYF. The CDR3, as DNA: TGTGCCAGCTCACCATACCATGCCCAGGGAAGCGAGCAGTACTTC.

This clone came up once. This chain connects TRBV4-1 to TRBJ2-3, with TRBD2 identical over 10 bases. V trimming: 4 bases; J trimming: 1 base; junction bases outside the gene matches: 5. Germline values: CDR1 MGHRA, CDR2 YSYEKL. The CDR3 is 16 amino acids. The CDR3 sequence: CASSPIGTSGTDTQYF. In nucleotides, the CDR3 is TGCGCCAGCAGCCCGATCGGGACTAGCGGCACAGATACGCAGTATTTT.

Comment on this clone: The germline gene is not matched at one end of the junction; a read error may be the cause. The chain is built from TRBV5-4 and TRBJ1-6; D unresolved. CDR1 is SGHNT, CDR2 YYREEE, per germline (reference sequence). The CDR3 length is 15 residues. The CDR3 loop reads CASSLRFGENSLLHF. The DNA for the CDR3 is TGTGCCAGCAGCTTGCGTTTTGGTGAGAATTCACTCCTCCACTTT. Drawing the rest from reference TRBV5-4 and TRBJ1-6, the complete variable domain is ETGVTQSPTHLIKTRGQQVTLRCSSQSGHNTVSWYQQALGQGPQFIFQYYREEENGRGNFPPRFSGLQFPNYSSELNVNALELDDSALYLCASSLRFGENSLLHFGNGTRLTVT.